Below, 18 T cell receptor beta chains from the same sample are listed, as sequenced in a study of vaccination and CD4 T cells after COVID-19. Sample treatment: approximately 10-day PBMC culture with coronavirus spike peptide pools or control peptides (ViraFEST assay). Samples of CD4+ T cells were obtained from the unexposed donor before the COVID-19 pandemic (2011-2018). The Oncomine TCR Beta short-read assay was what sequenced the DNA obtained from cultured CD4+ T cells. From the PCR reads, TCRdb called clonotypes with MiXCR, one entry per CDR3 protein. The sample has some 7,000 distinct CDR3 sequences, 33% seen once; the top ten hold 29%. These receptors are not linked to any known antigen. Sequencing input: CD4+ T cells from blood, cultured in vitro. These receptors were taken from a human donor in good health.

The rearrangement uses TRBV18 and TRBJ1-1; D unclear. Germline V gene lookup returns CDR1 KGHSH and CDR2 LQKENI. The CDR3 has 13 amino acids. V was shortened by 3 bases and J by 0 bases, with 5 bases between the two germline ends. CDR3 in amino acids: CASSPALNTEAFF. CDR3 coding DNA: TGTGCCAGCTCACCGGCCCTGAACACTGAAGCTTTCTTT.

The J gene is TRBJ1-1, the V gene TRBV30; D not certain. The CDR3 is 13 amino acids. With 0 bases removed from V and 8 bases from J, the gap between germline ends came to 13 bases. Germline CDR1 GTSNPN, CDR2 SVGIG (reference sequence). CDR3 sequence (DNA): TGTGCCTGGAGTGTACCGGTCGTGAGGGAAGCTTTCTTT. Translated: CAWSVPVVREAFF.

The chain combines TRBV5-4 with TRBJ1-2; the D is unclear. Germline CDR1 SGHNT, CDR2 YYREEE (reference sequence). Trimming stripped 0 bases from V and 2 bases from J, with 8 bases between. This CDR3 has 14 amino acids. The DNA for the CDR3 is TGTGCCAGCAGCTTGGACGGCAGCAACTATGGCTACACCTTC. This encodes CASSLDGSNYGYTF.

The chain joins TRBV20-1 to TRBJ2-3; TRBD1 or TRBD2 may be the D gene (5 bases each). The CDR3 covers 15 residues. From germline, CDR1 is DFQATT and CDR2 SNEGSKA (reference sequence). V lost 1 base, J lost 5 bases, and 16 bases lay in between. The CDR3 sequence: CSARVGSGGGDTQYF. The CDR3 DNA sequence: TGCAGTGCTAGAGTAGGGAGTGGGGGTGGAGATACGCAGTATTTT.

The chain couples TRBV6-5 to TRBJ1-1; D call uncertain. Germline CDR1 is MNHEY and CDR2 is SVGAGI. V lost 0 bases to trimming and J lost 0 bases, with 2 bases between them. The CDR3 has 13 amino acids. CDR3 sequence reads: CASSYSLNTEAFF. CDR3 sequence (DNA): TGTGCCAGCAGTTACTCTCTGAACACTGAAGCTTTCTTT.

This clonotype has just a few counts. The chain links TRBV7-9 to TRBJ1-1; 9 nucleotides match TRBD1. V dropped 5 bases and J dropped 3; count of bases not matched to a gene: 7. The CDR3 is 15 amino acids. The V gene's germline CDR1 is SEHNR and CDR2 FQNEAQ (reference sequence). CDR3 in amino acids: CASSPLQGAHTEAFF. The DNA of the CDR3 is TGTGCCAGCAGCCCCTTACAGGGGGCTCACACTGAAGCTTTCTTT. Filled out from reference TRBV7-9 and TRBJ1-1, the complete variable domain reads DTGVSQNPRHKITKRGQNVTFRCDPISEHNRLYWYRQTLGQGPEFLTYFQNEAQLEKSRLLSDRFSAERPKGSFSTLEIQRTEQGDSAMYLCASSPLQGAHTEAFFGQGTRLTVV.

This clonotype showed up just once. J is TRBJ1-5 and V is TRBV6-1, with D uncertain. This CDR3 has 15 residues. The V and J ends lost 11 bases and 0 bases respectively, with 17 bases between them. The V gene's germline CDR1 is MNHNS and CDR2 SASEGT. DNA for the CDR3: TGTGCCTGCTTCCAATGGTTCCCTAGCAATCAGCCCCAGCATTTT. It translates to CACFQWFPSNQPQHF.

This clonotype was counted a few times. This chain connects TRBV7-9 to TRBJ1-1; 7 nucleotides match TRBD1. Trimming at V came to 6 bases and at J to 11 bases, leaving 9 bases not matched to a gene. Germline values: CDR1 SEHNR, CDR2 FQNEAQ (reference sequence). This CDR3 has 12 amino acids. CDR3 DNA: TGTGCCAGCAGAATAGACAGGGAGGGGGCTTTCTTT. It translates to CASRIDREGAFF. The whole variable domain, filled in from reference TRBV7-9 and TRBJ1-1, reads DTGVSQNPRHKITKRGQNVTFRCDPISEHNRLYWYRQTLGQGPEFLTYFQNEAQLEKSRLLSDRFSAERPKGSFSTLEIQRTEQGDSAMYLCASRIDREGAFFGQGTRLTVV.

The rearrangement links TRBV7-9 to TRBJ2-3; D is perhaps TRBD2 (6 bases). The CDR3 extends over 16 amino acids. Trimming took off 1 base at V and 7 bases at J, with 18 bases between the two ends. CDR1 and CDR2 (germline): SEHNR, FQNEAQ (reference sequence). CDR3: CASSLEEAGSRNTQYF. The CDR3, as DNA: TGTGCCAGCAGCTTAGAGGAGGCGGGGTCGCGAAATACGCAGTATTTT.

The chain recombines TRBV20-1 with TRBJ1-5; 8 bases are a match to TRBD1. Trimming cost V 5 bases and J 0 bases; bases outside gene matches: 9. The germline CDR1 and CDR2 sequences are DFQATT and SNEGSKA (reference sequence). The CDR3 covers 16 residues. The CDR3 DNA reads TGCAGTGCTCGGGACAGGCGACACCATAGCAATCAGCCCCAGCATTTT. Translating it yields CSARDRRHHSNQPQHF.

This chain's CDR3 is CASSQDLRASAFF. In DNA form, the CDR3 reads TGTGCCAGCAGCCAAGATCTCCGGGCGTCGGCTTTCTTT. The genes are TRBV3-1 and TRBJ1-1; no definite D call. V shed 0 bases and J shed 11 bases, with 13 bases lying between them. Per germline, CDR1 LGHDT and CDR2 YNNKEL (reference sequence). The CDR3 has 13 residues.

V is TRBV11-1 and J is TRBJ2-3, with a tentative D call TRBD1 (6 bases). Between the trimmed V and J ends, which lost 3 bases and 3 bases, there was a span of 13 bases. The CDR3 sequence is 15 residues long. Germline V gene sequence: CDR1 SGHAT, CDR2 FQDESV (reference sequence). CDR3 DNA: TGTGCCAGCAGCTTTCAGGGGATGGAGACAGATACGCAGTATTTT. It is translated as CASSFQGMETDTQYF.

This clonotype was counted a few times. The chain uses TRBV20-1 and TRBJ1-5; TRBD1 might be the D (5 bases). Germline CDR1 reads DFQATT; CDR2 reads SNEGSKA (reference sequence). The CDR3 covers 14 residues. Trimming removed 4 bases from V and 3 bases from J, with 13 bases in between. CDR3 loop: CSATRRGINQPQHF. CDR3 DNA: TGCAGTGCTACAAGGAGGGGAATCAATCAGCCCCAGCATTTT.

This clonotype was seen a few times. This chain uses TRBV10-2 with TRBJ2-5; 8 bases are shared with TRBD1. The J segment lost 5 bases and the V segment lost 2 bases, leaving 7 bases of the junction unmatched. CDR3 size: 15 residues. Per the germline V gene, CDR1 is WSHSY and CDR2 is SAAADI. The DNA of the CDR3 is TGCGCCAGCAGTGAGGGAGGACAGGGCGGGGAGACCCAGTACTTC. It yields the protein CASSEGGQGGETQYF.

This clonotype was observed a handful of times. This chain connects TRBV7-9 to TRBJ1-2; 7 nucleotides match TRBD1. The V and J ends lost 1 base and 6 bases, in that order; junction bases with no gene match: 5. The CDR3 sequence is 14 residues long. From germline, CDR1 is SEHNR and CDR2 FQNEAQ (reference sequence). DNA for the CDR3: TGTGCCAGCAGCTTAGGGGGACAGCAACATGGCTACACCTTC. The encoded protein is CASSLGGQQHGYTF.

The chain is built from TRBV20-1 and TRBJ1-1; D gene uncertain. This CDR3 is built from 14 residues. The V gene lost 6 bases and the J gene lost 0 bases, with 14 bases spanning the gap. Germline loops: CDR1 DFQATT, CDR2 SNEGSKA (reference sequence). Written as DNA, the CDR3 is TGCAGTGCCTTAAGACGGCATATGAACACTGAAGCTTTCTTT. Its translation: CSALRRHMNTEAFF.

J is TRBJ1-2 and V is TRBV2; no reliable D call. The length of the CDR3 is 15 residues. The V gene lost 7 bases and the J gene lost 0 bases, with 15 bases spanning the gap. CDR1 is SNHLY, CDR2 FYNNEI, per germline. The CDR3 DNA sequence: TGTGCCAGCATGATGTGGGCCTCAGCTAACTATGGCTACACCTTC. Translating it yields CASMMWASANYGYTF.

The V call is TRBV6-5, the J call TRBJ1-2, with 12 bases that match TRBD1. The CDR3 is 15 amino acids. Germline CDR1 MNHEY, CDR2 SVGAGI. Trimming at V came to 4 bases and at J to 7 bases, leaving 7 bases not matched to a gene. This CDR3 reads CASSSHGTGGCGYTF. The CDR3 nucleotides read TGTGCCAGCAGTTCACACGGGACAGGGGGCTGTGGCTACACCTTC.